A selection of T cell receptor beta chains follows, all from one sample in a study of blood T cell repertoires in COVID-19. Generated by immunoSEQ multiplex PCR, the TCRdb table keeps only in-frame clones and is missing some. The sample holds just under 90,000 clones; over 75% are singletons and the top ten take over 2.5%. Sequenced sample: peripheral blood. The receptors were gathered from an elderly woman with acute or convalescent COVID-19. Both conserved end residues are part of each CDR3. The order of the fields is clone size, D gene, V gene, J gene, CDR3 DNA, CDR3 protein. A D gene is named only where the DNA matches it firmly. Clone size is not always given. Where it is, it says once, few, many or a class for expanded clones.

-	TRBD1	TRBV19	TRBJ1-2	TGTGCCAGTAGTAGGTCCGGACAGGGAGGGGATGGCTACACCTTC	CASSRSGQGGDGYTF
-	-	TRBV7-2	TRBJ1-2	TGTGCCAGCAGCTTAGCCAGGGAAGGTGGCTACACCTTC	CASSLAREGGYTF
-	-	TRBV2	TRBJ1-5	TGTGCCAGCAAGGAATCCCGGGACACGCAGCCCCAGCATTTT	CASKESRDTQPQHF
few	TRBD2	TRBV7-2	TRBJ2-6	TGTGCCAGCAGCTTATGGCGTAGCGGGACCTCTGGGGCCAACGTCCTGACTTTC	CASSLWRSGTSGANVLTF
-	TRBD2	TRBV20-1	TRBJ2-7	TGCAGTGCTAGTCCTAGCGGACCCTCCTACGAGCAGTACTTC	CSASPSGPSYEQYF
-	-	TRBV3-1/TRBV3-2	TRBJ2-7	TGTGCCAGCAGCCTGCGGGCCTCGGTGGGGCAGTACTTC	CASSLRASVGQYF
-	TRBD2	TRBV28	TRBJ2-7	TGTGCCAGCACGGTCTTGGGGGAGGGCCCCTACGAGCAGTACTTC	CASTVLGEGPYEQYF
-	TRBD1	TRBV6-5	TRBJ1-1	TGTGCCAGCACCCCGTGGACAGGAGTGAACACTGAAGCTTTCTTT	CASTPWTGVNTEAFF
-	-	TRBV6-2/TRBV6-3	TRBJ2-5	TGTGCCAGCAGCCCCGGGCAGGGGCCAGAGACCCAGTACTTC	CASSPGQGPETQYF
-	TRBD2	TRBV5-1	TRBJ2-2	TGCGCCAGCAGCTCCCCTGACCCGAGTAGCGGGGGGGAAACGAGGAACACCGGGGAGCTGTTTTTT	CASSSPDPSSGGETRNTGELFF
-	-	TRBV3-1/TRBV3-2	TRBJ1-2	TGTGCCAGCAGCCCACAGACAGGCACCGGCTACACCTTC	CASSPQTGTGYTF
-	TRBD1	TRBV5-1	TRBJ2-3	TGCGCCAGCAGCTTGACTTCCACAGGGGAATTAGATACGCAGTATTTT	CASSLTSTGELDTQYF
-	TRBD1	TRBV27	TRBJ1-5	TGTGCCAGCAGTTTTCTAGGGACAGGGGTGAATCAGCCCCAGCATTTT	CASSFLGTGVNQPQHF
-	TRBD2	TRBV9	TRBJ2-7	TGTGCCAGCAGCTCTTCCGGGACTAGCTACTCTGGCTCCTACGAGCAGTACTTC	CASSSSGTSYSGSYEQYF
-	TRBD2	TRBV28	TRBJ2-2	TGTGCCAGCAGTTACCGACTAAGCGGGACGTACACCGGGGAGCTGTTTTTT	CASSYRLSGTYTGELFF
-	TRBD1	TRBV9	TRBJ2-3	TGTGCCAGCAGCGGCCAGTCGACAGGGTTAAAAGATACGCAGTATTTT	CASSGQSTGLKDTQYF
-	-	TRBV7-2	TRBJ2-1	TGTGCCAGCAGCTTATACGGGACTTCGCTTAATGAGCAGTTCTTC	CASSLYGTSLNEQFF
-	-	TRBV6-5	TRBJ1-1	TGTGCCAGCAGGACAGCGAACACTGAAGCTTTCTTT	CASRTANTEAFF
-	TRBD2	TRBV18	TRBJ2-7	TGTGCCAGCTCTAGCGGGGCGAACCAATACGAGCAGTACTTC	CASSSGANQYEQYF
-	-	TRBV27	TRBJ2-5	TGTGCCAGCAGTCGCCACTTACAGGGTTGGGAGACCCAGTACTTC	CASSRHLQGWETQYF
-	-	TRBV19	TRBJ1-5	TGTGCCAGTATTCCCTCCAGAAGGGGTGGCAATCAGCCCCAGCATTTT	CASIPSRRGGNQPQHF
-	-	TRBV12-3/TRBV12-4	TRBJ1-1	TGTGCCAGCAGTCCCTACCAGAACACTGAAGCTTTCTTT	CASSPYQNTEAFF
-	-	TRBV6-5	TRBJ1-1	TGTGCCAGCAGTTACTCGAGGGAAAGGGGGACTGAAGCTTTCTTT	CASSYSRERGTEAFF
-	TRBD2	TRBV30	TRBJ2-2	TGTGCCTGGAGTCGGGCTAGCGGGGGGAGGACCGGGGAGCTGTTTTTT	CAWSRASGGRTGELFF
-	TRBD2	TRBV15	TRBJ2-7	TGTGCCACCAGCAGAGTCCGGACTAGCTACGAGCAGTACTTC	CATSRVRTSYEQYF
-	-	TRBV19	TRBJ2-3	TGTGCCAGTAGTTCTTCGGGGGGCCGCACAGATACGCAGTATTTT	CASSSSGGRTDTQYF
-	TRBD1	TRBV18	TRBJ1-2	TGTGCCAGCTCACCAGAACAGGGGGCGGTCTATGGCTACACCTTC	CASSPEQGAVYGYTF
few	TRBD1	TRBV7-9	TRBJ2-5	TGTGCCAGCAGCTCGTCTACAGGGGGCCAAGAGACCCAGTACTTC	CASSSSTGGQETQYF
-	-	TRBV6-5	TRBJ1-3	TGTGCCAGCAGTATGGGCGGAAACACCATATATTTT	CASSMGGNTIYF
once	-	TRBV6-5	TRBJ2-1	TGTGCCAGCAAGGGGGGGGCTCAAAACAATGAGCAGTTCTTC	CASKGGAQNNEQFF
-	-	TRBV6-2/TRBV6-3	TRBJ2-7	TGTGCCAGCAGCATGGGGCGGTACGAGCAGTACTTC	CASSMGRYEQYF
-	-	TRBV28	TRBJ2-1	TGTGCCAGCAGAGGGGAGGTCAGTCCAGAGCAGTTCTTC	CASRGEVSPEQFF
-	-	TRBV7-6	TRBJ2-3	TGTGCCAGCAGCTTTGCCGGGTCTATAGATACGCAGTATTTT	CASSFAGSIDTQYF